Below, 12 T cell receptor beta chains from the same sample are listed, as sequenced in a study of T-cell reconstitution after alpha-beta-depleted transplantation in children. Library preparation (for TCRbeta) was performed with unique molecular identifiers. TCRdb re-called the PCR reads through MiXCR, storing one row per CDR3 protein. The table includes hundreds of thousands of distinct CDR3 sequences, 13% detected once. Sequencing used PBMCs, mostly from graft donor cells, obtained 360 days after TCRalphabeta/CD19-depleted stem cell transplant. The receptors originated from a male patient younger than 18 who had a stem cell transplant for acute myeloid leukemia, so the T cells may come from the graft donor.

This clonotype has just a few counts. V usage is TRBV5-1 and J usage is TRBJ2-5; no clear D gene. Germline V gene data show CDR1 as SGHRS and CDR2 as YFSETQ. The CDR3 is 13 residues long. The V gene lost 3 bases and the J gene lost 5 bases, with 11 bases spanning the gap. CDR3 in amino acids: CASSSRPGETQYF. CDR3 DNA sequence: TGCGCCAGCAGCTCCAGGCCCGGGGAGACCCAGTACTTC. The variable domain in full, with the rest retrieved from reference TRBV5-1 and TRBJ2-5, is KAGVTQTPRYLIKTRGQQVTLSCSPISGHRSVSWYQQTPGQGLQFLFEYFSETQRNKGNFPGRFSGRQFSNSRSEMNVSTLELGDSALYLCASSSRPGETQYFGPGTRLLVL.

This clonotype appeared many times. The V call is TRBV29-1, the J call TRBJ2-7; D gene unclear. V was trimmed by 4 bases and J by 2 bases, leaving 12 bases between them. The germline V gene has CDR1 SQVTM and CDR2 ANQGSEA. The CDR3 sequence is 13 residues long. CDR3 in DNA: TGCAGCGTTGGAGAAGGGCCCACCTACGAGCAGTACTTC. Translating it yields CSVGEGPTYEQYF.

This sequence joins TRBV21-1 and TRBJ2-1; the table's D call, TRBD2, has no DNA check behind it. TRBV21-1 is marked as a pseudogene. The CDR3 loop spans 18 amino acids. CDR3 amino acids: CASSKGGIAGRGYNEQFF. The CDR3 bases are TGTGCCAGCAGCAAAGGGGGAATAGCGGGAAGGGGGTACAATGAGCAGTTCTTC.

This clonotype was detected only a few times. The genes are TRBV20-1 and TRBJ2-7; no clear D. The CDR3 runs 14 residues. V was shortened by 7 bases and J by 3 bases, with 19 bases between the two germline ends. Germline V lookup: CDR1 DFQATT, CDR2 SNEGSKA (reference sequence). CDR3 bases: TGCAGTGTCACGCCCCAGCGTCGAAACTACGAGCAGTACTTC. It is translated as CSVTPQRRNYEQYF.

This clonotype was detected ten times or more. This chain's CDR3 is CASSVGPWDEQFF. As DNA, the CDR3 is TGTGCCAGCAGCGTAGGCCCCTGGGATGAGCAGTTCTTC. The rearrangement joins TRBV9 to TRBJ2-1; D is unresolved. Germline assignment: CDR1 SGDLS and CDR2 YYNGEE. V lost 0 bases, J lost 8 bases, and 9 bases lay in between. This CDR3 region has 13 residues.

Ten or more counts support this clonotype. The J gene is TRBJ2-1, the V gene TRBV28, with D tentatively TRBD2 (6 bases). With 6 bases removed from V and 0 bases from J, the gap between germline ends came to 18 bases. This CDR3 is built from 17 residues. Germline V lookup: CDR1 MDHEN, CDR2 SYDVKM. The CDR3 here is CASSDWDSRGSYNEQFF. The CDR3 coding sequence is TGTGCCAGCAGCGATTGGGACTCCCGAGGCTCCTACAATGAGCAGTTCTTC.

This chain connects TRBV10-3 to TRBJ2-3; D remains unclear. The ends were cut back, 3 bases at V and 4 bases at J, with 17 bases in the middle. In germline, CDR1 is ENHRY, CDR2 SYGVKD. The CDR3 has 16 residues. Here the CDR3 reads CAISEDLVPWPDTQYF. The CDR3 coding sequence is TGTGCCATCAGTGAAGATCTAGTTCCCTGGCCAGATACGCAGTATTTT.

This clonotype has a handful of counts. The chain employs TRBV2 and TRBJ2-4; D remains unclear. Germline V CDR1 and CDR2: SNHLY, FYNNEI. The CDR3 loop spans 12 amino acids. Between the trimmed V and J ends, which lost 4 bases and 9 bases, there was a span of 10 bases. The CDR3 spells CASSGPAGIQYF. The CDR3 nucleotides read TGTGCCAGCAGTGGACCTGCCGGCATTCAGTACTTC.

The J gene is TRBJ2-1, the V gene TRBV12-3 or TRBV12-4; 11 bases line up with TRBD2. This CDR3 comprises 18 residues. Germline trimming cut 1 base from V and 2 bases from J; bases unmatched to any gene: 7. CDR3 residues: CASSLVLAGGPTYNEQFF. The CDR3 DNA reads TGTGCCAGCAGTTTAGTGCTAGCGGGAGGACCCACCTACAATGAGCAGTTCTTC.

This clonotype was counted a few times. The V call is TRBV7-2, the J call TRBJ2-7; 9 bases agree with TRBD2. CDR1 and CDR2 (germline): SGHTA, FQGNSA. Trimming removed 1 base from V and 1 base from J; junction bases left unmatched: 5. This CDR3 spans 16 amino acids. CDR3 DNA: TGTGCCAGCAGCTTAGTCCGGGCGGGAGGGTCCTACGAGCAGTACTTC. Residues: CASSLVRAGGSYEQYF.

There are many counts of this clonotype. V gene TRBV12-3 or TRBV12-4 combines with J gene TRBJ2-5; D is undetermined. This CDR3 has 12 residues. Trimming cost V 3 bases and J 4 bases, with 6 bases left between them. As DNA, the CDR3 is TGTGCCAGCAGTTTTTCTTTAGAGACCCAGTACTTC. Its translation is CASSFSLETQYF.

This clonotype was counted at least ten times. V and J are TRBV24-1 and TRBJ2-2; TRBD1 aligns across 9 bases. After removal of 1 base from V and 6 bases from J, the junction contained 5 bases not matched to a gene. The CDR3 has 16 residues. CDR1 KGHDR and CDR2 SFDVKD come from the germline V gene. CDR3 DNA sequence: TGTGCCACCAGTGATTTCCGGGACAGGGAGGCCGGGGAGCTGTTTTTT. It codes for CATSDFRDREAGELFF.